This record looks at one T cell receptor (beta chain) sequence and its context. Antigen specificity is unknown. Trimming cost V 0 bases and J 4 bases, with 9 bases left between them. The length of the CDR3 is 14 residues. The germline V gene encodes CDR1 SGHRS and CDR2 YFSETQ. This sample is part of a study of cytomegalovirus exposure and HLA in healthy donors. The PCR ran on 60 Vbeta and 13 Jbeta primers. Method: immunoSEQ multiplex PCR; TCRdb's copy keeps in-frame clones and lacks some. The data show about 130,000 clones, 80% seen once. Study-wide results and caveats: Per published reports, the classifier diagnosed cytomegalovirus status with high specificity and sensitivity. Earlier analysis found most TCR beta V segments productive about 87% or about 30% of the time.

The TCR originated in a middle-aged man in good health and CMV-seronegative. The sequenced material came from PBMCs. The gene calls are TRBV5-1 and TRBJ2-3; D may be TRBD1 (5 bases). The CDR3: CASSLGQISDTQYF. In DNA form, the CDR3 reads TGCGCCAGCAGCTTGGGACAGATTTCAGATACGCAGTATTTT.